This record looks at one TCR beta chain sequence and its context. The data stem from a study of CD8 T cells in Susac syndrome. Reverse transcription used roughly 0.45 to 1 ug RNA and random hexamers. Multiplex immunoSEQ PCR targeted 54 Vbeta and 13 Jbeta TCR beta segments. TCRdb itself ran the immunoSEQ multiplex PCR reads through MiXCR, one entry per CDR3 protein. The sample carries 150,000 to 200,000 distinct CDR3 sequences, about 91% recorded once. The TEMRA cells underwent FACS enrichment, while the CD8+ and CD4+ T cells underwent negative isolation. CDR3 size: 13 residues. Germline V CDR1 and CDR2: DFQATT, SNEGSKA (reference sequence). Between the trimmed V and J ends, which lost 3 bases and 0 bases, there was a span of 8 bases.

Input material: CD4+ T cells from PBMCs. This chain links TRBV20-1 with TRBJ1-1; D is uncertain. The origin of this receptor is a human donor in good health. CDR3 sequence: CSARRRMNTEAFF. For the CDR3, the DNA is TGCAGTGCTAGGAGACGCATGAACACTGAAGCTTTCTTT.